Listed below are T cell receptor beta chains from one sample, sequenced in a study of T cells in Graves' hyperthyroidism and ophthalmopathy. TCRdb processed the multiplex PCR reads anew with MiXCR; each CDR3 protein has one entry. The sample shows hundreds of thousands of distinct CDR3 sequences, around 15% of them seen only once. The sequenced sample consisted of blood. The source of these receptors is a man aged 18 to 30 with Graves' ophthalmopathy. Each CDR3 is given with its conserved first and last residue. A D gene is named only where the DNA matches it firmly. For some rows the clone size is stated as once, few or many, or as a class when expanded; others skip it.

>TRBV12-3/TRBV12-4|many|TRBD2|TRBJ2-1
TGTGCCAGCCACGGGCCGACTCCTCCGGGACTATCGTACAATGAGCAGTTCTTC
CASHGPTPPGLSYNEQFF
>TRBV30|few|NA|TRBJ1-3
TGTGCCTGGAGCACCTACAGAGGGGGAAACACCATATATTTT
CAWSTYRGGNTIYF
>TRBV3-1|many|NA|TRBJ2-7
TGTGCCAGCAGCCAACAGGGCCGCGAGCAGTACTTC
CASSQQGREQYF
>TRBV4-1|few|TRBD1|TRBJ1-3
TGCGCCAGCAGCCAGGGCCAGGGGGCGGGAGGAAACACCATATATTTT
CASSQGQGAGGNTIYF
>TRBV4-1|few|TRBD2|TRBJ2-1
TGCGCCAGCAGCCAAGATAGCGGGAGCCCCAATGAGCAGTTCTTC
CASSQDSGSPNEQFF
>TRBV27|many|NA|TRBJ1-3
TGTGCCAGCAGTTGGAAACCTGGAAACACCATATATTTT
CASSWKPGNTIYF
>TRBV25-1|NA|NA|TRBJ1-4
TGTGCCAGCAGTCCGCTGGGAGCAACTAATGAAAAACTGTTTTTT
CASSPLGATNEKLFF
>TRBV6-1|NA|TRBD1|TRBJ1-2
TGTGCCAGCAGAAGCTGGACAGGGGGCAATTATGGCTACACCTTC
CASRSWTGGNYGYTF
>TRBV15|many|NA|TRBJ1-5
TGTGCCACCAGCAGAGATGTGGGGGCAGGGCAGCCCCAGCATTTT
CATSRDVGAGQPQHF
>TRBV6-1|NA|TRBD1|TRBJ2-2
TGTGCCAGCACCCCGGCCGTGTCAGGGGGCTCCAAGAACACCGGGGAGCTGTTTTTT
CASTPAVSGGSKNTGELFF
>TRBV7-6|NA|NA|TRBJ1-3
TGTGCCAGCAGCCAAGCAACGTTGGCGGGGGAGGCTGGAAACACCATATATTTT
CASSQATLAGEAGNTIYF
>TRBV6-1|many|TRBD2|TRBJ2-7
TGTGCCAGCAGTTACGCTAGCGGGGGAACCTACGAGCAGTACTTC
CASSYASGGTYEQYF
>TRBV2|NA|TRBD1|TRBJ1-5
TGTGCCAGCAGTGGAGTGTATTCGGACAGGCGAGCCCAGCATTTT
CASSGVYSDRRAQHF
>TRBV4-2|NA|NA|TRBJ2-1
TGTGCCAGCAGCCACCCGTCGCAACGGGGCGAGCAGTTCTTC
CASSHPSQRGEQFF
>TRBV2|many|NA|TRBJ2-1
TGTGCCAGCAGGCGCAGAAAGCTAGTAGTATCGGATGAGCAGTTCTTC
CASRRRKLVVSDEQFF
>TRBV2|NA|NA|TRBJ2-7
TGTGCCAGCGACAACGTAGGGTGGTCCTACGAGCAGTACTTC
CASDNVGWSYEQYF
>TRBV6-2/TRBV6-3|many|TRBD2|TRBJ2-7
TGTGCCAGCCTGAGGGGACTAGCGGGGTTCTACGAGCAGTACTTC
CASLRGLAGFYEQYF
>TRBV20-1|many|TRBD2|TRBJ2-7
TGCAGTGCCAAAAGAGGGACTACTCCTTACGAGCAGTACTTC
CSAKRGTTPYEQYF
>TRBV6-2/TRBV6-3|NA|NA|TRBJ1-1
TGTGCCAGCATGTTCACTGAAGCTTTCTTT
CASMFTEAFF
>TRBV14|NA|NA|TRBJ2-2
TGTGCCAGCAGCCAAGTACCCAGGGCAAACACCGGGGAGCTGTTTTTT
CASSQVPRANTGELFF
>TRBV5-5|many|TRBD1|TRBJ2-7
TGTGCCAGCAGCTTTGGACAGGGGGCATACTACGAGCAGTACTTC
CASSFGQGAYYEQYF
>TRBV7-9|many|NA|TRBJ2-1
TGTGCCAGCAGCTTAGTAGGCCAGGCCGCCGACAATGAGCAGTTCTTC
CASSLVGQAADNEQFF
>TRBV18|few|NA|TRBJ1-6
TGTGCCAGCTCAGCCGCGCAAGATAATTCACCCCTCCACTTT
CASSAAQDNSPLHF
>TRBV5-6|many|NA|TRBJ2-1
TGTGCCAGCAGTATCAACTACAATGAGCAGTTCTTC
CASSINYNEQFF
>TRBV10-2|NA|TRBD2|TRBJ2-5
TGCGCCAGCAGTGAGTTGGGGACTAGCGGGGGGCTGCCACAAGAGACCCAGTACTTC
CASSELGTSGGLPQETQYF
>TRBV5-4|few|TRBD1|TRBJ2-6
TGTGCCAGCAGCTTCCCCGGGGGTCGGGACAGGTCCAGCTCTGGGGCCAACGTCCTGACTTTC
CASSFPGGRDRSSSGANVLTF
>TRBV2|NA|TRBD1|TRBJ1-5
TGTGCCAGCAGGGCCGACAGGGAATGGCAGCCCCAGCATTTT
CASRADREWQPQHF
>TRBV2|NA|TRBD1|TRBJ1-4
TGTGCCAGCAGGAGGGGACAGTCAAATGAAAAACTGTTTTTT
CASRRGQSNEKLFF
>TRBV7-2|many|TRBD2|TRBJ2-1
TGTGCCAGCAGCTGGTCCGGACTAGCGGGGGGCCCTGGCCGCGATGGTGAGCAGTTCTTC
CASSWSGLAGGPGRDGEQFF
>TRBV20-1|medium-sized|TRBD2|TRBJ2-1
TGCAGTGCTAGAGATCCGCTAGCGGGAGACAATGAGCAGTTCTTC
CSARDPLAGDNEQFF
>TRBV12-3/TRBV12-4|NA|TRBD1|TRBJ1-2
TGTGCCAGCAGTCCAGGGGGCTCGAACTATGGCTACACCTTC
CASSPGGSNYGYTF
>TRBV19|few|NA|TRBJ1-5
TGTGCCAGTAGTATTATGGCGGGTTATAGCAATCAGCCCCAGCATTTT
CASSIMAGYSNQPQHF
>TRBV20-1|many|NA|TRBJ2-7
TGCAGTGGGGGGCAGGGGGGAGATTCCTACGAGCAGTACTTC
CSGGQGGDSYEQYF
>TRBV6-1|many|NA|TRBJ1-2
TGTGCCAGCAGTCTAGTAGGCCCGGACAGCCCGGATGGAGGCTACACCTTC
CASSLVGPDSPDGGYTF
>TRBV27|many|TRBD1|TRBJ1-5
TGTGCCAGCAGTCCGCGGGACAGGGCAAACAGTCAGCCCCAGCATTTT
CASSPRDRANSQPQHF
>TRBV6-1|many|NA|TRBJ1-6
TGTGCCAGCAGTGAAGCCCCGATCGAAGAGAATTCACCCCTCCACTTT
CASSEAPIEENSPLHF
>TRBV30|many|NA|TRBJ2-7
TGTGCCTTCGCCCCGAGGGCCTACGAGCAGTACTTC
CAFAPRAYEQYF
>TRBV6-2/TRBV6-3|NA|NA|TRBJ2-7
TGTGCCAGCAGTTACTGGGTCTACGAGCAGTACTTC
CASSYWVYEQYF
>TRBV30|NA|TRBD2|TRBJ2-3
TGTGCCTGGACCCCCCTACTAGCGTCCACAGATACGCAGTATTTT
CAWTPLLASTDTQYF
>TRBV10-3|NA|TRBD2|TRBJ2-1
TGTGCCATCAGGACTAGCGGGAGTGTCAATGAGCAGTTCTTC
CAIRTSGSVNEQFF